The clone carrying this TCR beta chain was found a few times. Germline V gives CDR1 MNHNS, CDR2 SASEGT. V shed 6 bases and J 3 bases; nucleotides not matched to a gene: 6. The CDR3 totals 14 residues. The data originate from a study of PD-L1 blockade in urothelial cancer. Study overall: Male sex and bladder-origin urothelial cancer were recorded for about 90% of the 29 patients. Blood analysis was done at 3 weeks (second dose) and 6 weeks after treatment began.

Data came from immunoSEQ multiplex PCR; TCRdb stores just in-frame clones and leaves some out. The profile covers 75,000 to 95,000 clones, with roughly nine tenths appearing a single time and 7.5% to 10% taken by the ten largest. This sequence was found in a man aged 60 to 75 with urothelial cancer. The J gene is TRBJ1-1, the V gene TRBV6-1; 8 nucleotides agree with TRBD1. The sample here was PBMCs, taken around atezolizumab (anti-PD-L1) treatment. CDR3 sequence reads: CASRDRAGYTEAFF. The CDR3 nucleotides read TGTGCCAGCAGGGACAGGGCTGGGTACACTGAAGCTTTCTTT.